These 8 T cell receptor beta chains share one sample of origin, sequenced in a study of shared clonotypes between healthy human individuals. Sequenced by immunoSEQ multiplex PCR; TCRdb stores in-frame clones only, minus some. The data contain millions of clones, over 90% of them singletons. The sample comprised naive CD4+ T cells from PBMCs. As for subset: CD45RA+ positively selected. The receptors stem from a man younger than 35 in good health. Some clones in this sample may be carry-over from other donors' samples.

The chain recombines TRBV5-1 with TRBJ1-1; the match to TRBD1 covers 7 bases. This CDR3 is built from 16 residues. Germline trimming cut 2 bases from V and 4 bases from J; bases unmatched to any gene: 11. From germline, CDR1 is SGHRS and CDR2 YFSETQ. The CDR3 sequence is CASSFVTGWVGTEAFF. CDR3 sequence (DNA): TGCGCCAGCAGCTTTGTGACAGGGTGGGTGGGCACTGAAGCTTTCTTT. Together with reference TRBV5-1 and TRBJ1-1, the CDR3 gives the full variable domain: KAGVTQTPRYLIKTRGQQVTLSCSPISGHRSVSWYQQTPGQGLQFLFEYFSETQRNKGNFPGRFSGRQFSNSRSEMNVSTLELGDSALYLCASSFVTGWVGTEAFFGQGTRLTVV.

The table lists this clone with a few counts. In the same sample, other DNA sequences code for this CDR3. The CDR3 nucleotides read TGTGCCAGCAGCGGACTTAACACTGAAGCTTTCTTT. Protein: CASSGLNTEAFF. This chain uses TRBV28 with TRBJ1-1, with unresolved D. V gave up 6 bases and J gave up 2 bases, with 7 bases separating them. The CDR3 runs 12 residues. Per germline, CDR1 MDHEN and CDR2 SYDVKM.

The chain recombines TRBV5-1 with TRBJ2-1; 11 bases map to TRBD1. The trim removed 4 bases at V and 7 bases at J, leaving 4 bases unmatched. CDR1 SGHRS and CDR2 YFSETQ come from the germline V gene. CDR3 size: 14 residues. The CDR3: CASSPDRGRNEQFF. Written as DNA, the CDR3 is TGCGCCAGCAGCCCGGACAGGGGGCGAAATGAGCAGTTCTTC.

This clone appeared a single time. The rearrangement joins TRBV5-1 to TRBJ1-1; possible D gene TRBD1, 6 bases. The CDR3 spans 14 residues. Germline loops: CDR1 SGHRS, CDR2 YFSETQ. V was clipped by 7 bases and J by 5 bases, with 18 bases between them. The CDR3 nucleotides are TGCGCCAGCTCGGATCAGGGTAGGGGGACTGAAGCTTTCTTT. This encodes CASSDQGRGTEAFF. Together with reference TRBV5-1 and TRBJ1-1, the CDR3 gives the full variable domain: KAGVTQTPRYLIKTRGQQVTLSCSPISGHRSVSWYQQTPGQGLQFLFEYFSETQRNKGNFPGRFSGRQFSNSRSEMNVSTLELGDSALYLCASSDQGRGTEAFFGQGTRLTVV.

The chain combines TRBV28 with TRBJ2-3, with a weak D call TRBD2 (5 bases). The germline gives CDR1 MDHEN, CDR2 SYDVKM. This CDR3 region has 14 residues. V lost 1 base to trimming and J lost 4 bases, with 9 bases between them. DNA of the CDR3: TGTGCCAGCAGTTTATCTAGGAGGTCAGATACGCAGTATTTT. This sequence encodes CASSLSRRSDTQYF.

This clone was observed a handful of times. Other DNA sequences from this sample encode an identical CDR3 as well. V and J are TRBV11-3 and TRBJ2-1; 9 nucleotides agree with TRBD1. Germline V gene data show CDR1 as SGHNT and CDR2 as YENEEA. This CDR3 is built from 15 residues. Trimming took 5 bases from V and 1 from J; bases not matched to a gene: 3. The CDR3 nucleotides are TGTGCCAGCAGCCCCGGACAGGGGTCCTACAATGAGCAGTTCTTC. It translates to CASSPGQGSYNEQFF.

V gene TRBV7-2 combines with J gene TRBJ1-2; D is possibly TRBD1 (5 bases). Trimming stripped 2 bases from V and 2 bases from J, with 9 bases between. CDR3 size: 14 residues. The germline gives CDR1 SGHTA, CDR2 FQGNSA. DNA for the CDR3: TGTGCCAGCAGCTTATCGGGGGGAAACTATGGCTACACCTTC. Amino acid sequence: CASSLSGGNYGYTF. The full variable domain, with the rest looked up from reference TRBV7-2 and TRBJ1-2, is GAGVSQSPSNKVTEKGKDVELRCDPISGHTALYWYRQSLGQGLEFLIYFQGNSAPDKSGLPSDRFSAERTGGSVSTLTIQRTQQEDSAVYLCASSLSGGNYGYTFGSGTRLTVV.

V gene TRBV28 combines with J gene TRBJ2-7, with 9 bases aligning to TRBD2. Germline V gene lookup returns CDR1 MDHEN and CDR2 SYDVKM. The CDR3 is made up of 14 amino acids. After removal of 4 bases from V and 2 bases from J, the junction contained 3 bases not matched to a gene. Here the CDR3 DNA reads TGTGCCAGCAGTTGGGCGGGAGGGACCTACGAGCAGTACTTC. It translates to CASSWAGGTYEQYF.